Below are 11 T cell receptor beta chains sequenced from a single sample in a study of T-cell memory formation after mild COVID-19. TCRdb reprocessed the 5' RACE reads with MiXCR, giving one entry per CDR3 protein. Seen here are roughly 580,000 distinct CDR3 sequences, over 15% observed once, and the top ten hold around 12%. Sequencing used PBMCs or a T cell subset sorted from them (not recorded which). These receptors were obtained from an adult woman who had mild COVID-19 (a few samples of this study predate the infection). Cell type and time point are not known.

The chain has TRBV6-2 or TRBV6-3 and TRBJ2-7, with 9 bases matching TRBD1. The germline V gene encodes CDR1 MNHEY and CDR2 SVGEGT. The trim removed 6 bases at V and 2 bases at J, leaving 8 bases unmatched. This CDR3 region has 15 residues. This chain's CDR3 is CASRPTGTGTYEQYF. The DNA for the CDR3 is TGTGCCAGCAGGCCGACCGGGACAGGGACCTACGAGCAGTACTTC.

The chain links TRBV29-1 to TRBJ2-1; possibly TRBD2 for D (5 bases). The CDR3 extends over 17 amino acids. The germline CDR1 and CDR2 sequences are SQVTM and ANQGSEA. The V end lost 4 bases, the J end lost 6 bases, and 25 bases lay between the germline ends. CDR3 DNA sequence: TGCAGCGTTGGGGATAGGCTAGCTGCTTTGTCCAGCAATGAGCAGTTCTTC. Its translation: CSVGDRLAALSSNEQFF.

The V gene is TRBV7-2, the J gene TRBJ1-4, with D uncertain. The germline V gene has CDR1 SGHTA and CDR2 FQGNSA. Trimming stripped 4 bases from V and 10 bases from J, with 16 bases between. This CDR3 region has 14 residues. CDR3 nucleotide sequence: TGTGCCAGCAGCTCAGACGGCACTTTCGGAAAACTGTTTTTT. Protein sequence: CASSSDGTFGKLFF.

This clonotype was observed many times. The CDR3 DNA follows: TGTGCCAGCAGATGGGACAAGCAACGAGTCTCCTACGAGCAGTACTTC. This sequence encodes CASRWDKQRVSYEQYF. The gene calls are TRBV6-2 or TRBV6-3 and TRBJ2-7, with D perhaps TRBD1 (6 bases). Trimming took 6 bases from V and 0 from J, leaving 18 bases between them. The CDR3 has 16 residues. CDR1 is MNHEY and CDR2 is SVGEGT in the germline V gene.

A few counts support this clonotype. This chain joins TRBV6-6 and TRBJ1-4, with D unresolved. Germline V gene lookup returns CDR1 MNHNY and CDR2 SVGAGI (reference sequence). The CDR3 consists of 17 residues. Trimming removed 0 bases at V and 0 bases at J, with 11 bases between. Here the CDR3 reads CASSYSPKGPTNEKLFF. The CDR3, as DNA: TGTGCCAGCAGTTACTCTCCGAAGGGTCCAACTAATGAAAAACTGTTTTTT.

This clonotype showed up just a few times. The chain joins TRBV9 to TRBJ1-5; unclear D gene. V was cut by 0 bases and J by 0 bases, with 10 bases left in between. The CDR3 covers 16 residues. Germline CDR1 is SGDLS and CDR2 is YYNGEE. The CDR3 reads CASSVGALDSNQPQHF. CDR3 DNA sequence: TGTGCCAGCAGCGTAGGGGCCCTTGATAGCAATCAGCCCCAGCATTTT.

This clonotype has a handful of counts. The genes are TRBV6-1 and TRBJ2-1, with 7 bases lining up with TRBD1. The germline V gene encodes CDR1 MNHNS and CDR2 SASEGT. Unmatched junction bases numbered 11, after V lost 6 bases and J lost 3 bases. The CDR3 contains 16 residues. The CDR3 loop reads CASSREGQVNYNEQFF. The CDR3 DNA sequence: TGTGCCAGCAGCCGAGAAGGACAGGTGAACTACAATGAGCAGTTCTTC.

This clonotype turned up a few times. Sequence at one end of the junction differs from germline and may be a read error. CDR3 sequence (DNA): TGTGCCAGCAGTTACCCCTTAGGAAGCCAAGCGACCCAGTACTTC. It yields the protein CASSYPLGSQATQYF. The chain joins TRBV6-5 to TRBJ2-5, with D hard to call. The CDR3 consists of 15 residues. The germline CDR1 and CDR2 sequences are MNHEY and SVGAGI.

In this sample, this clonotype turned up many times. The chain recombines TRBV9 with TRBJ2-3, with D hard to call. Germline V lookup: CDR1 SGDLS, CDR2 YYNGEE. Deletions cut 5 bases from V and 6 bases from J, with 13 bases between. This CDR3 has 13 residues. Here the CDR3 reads CASSLTPVDTQYF. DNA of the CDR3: TGTGCCAGCAGTCTAACCCCGGTGGATACGCAGTATTTT. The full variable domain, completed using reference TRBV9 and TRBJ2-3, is DSGVTQTPKHLITATGQRVTLRCSPRSGDLSVYWYQQSLDQGLQFLIQYYNGEERAKGNILERFSAQQFPDLHSELNLSSLELGDSALYFCASSLTPVDTQYFGPGTRLTVL.

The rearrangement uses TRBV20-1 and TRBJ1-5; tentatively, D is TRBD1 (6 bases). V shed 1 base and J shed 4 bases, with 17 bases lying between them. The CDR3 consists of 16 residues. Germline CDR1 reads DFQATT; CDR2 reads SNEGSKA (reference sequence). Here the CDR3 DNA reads TGCAGTGCTAGAGGTTCCTCTACCACAGGGAATCAGCCCCAGCATTTT. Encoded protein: CSARGSSTTGNQPQHF.

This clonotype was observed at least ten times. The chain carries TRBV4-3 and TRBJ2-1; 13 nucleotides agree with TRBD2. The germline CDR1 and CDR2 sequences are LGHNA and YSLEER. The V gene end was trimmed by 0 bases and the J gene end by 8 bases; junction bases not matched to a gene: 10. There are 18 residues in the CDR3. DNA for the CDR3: TGCGCCAGCAGCCAAGATCATCCAGGGACTAGCGGGATCGATGAGCAGTTCTTC. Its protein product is CASSQDHPGTSGIDEQFF.